Shown below are 28 T cell receptor beta chains from a single sample sequenced in a study of T-cell reconstitution after alpha-beta-depleted transplantation in children. The TCRbeta library was prepared with unique molecular identifiers. Using its own MiXCR run on the PCR reads, TCRdb lists one record per CDR3 protein. The repertoire holds about 260,000 distinct CDR3 sequences, roughly 8.2% seen once, with 6.3% in the top ten. Here the sequenced sample was PBMCs, mostly from graft donor cells, taken 180 days after TCRalphabeta/CD19-depleted stem cell transplant. The receptors shown here come from a male patient between 10 and 17 years old who had a stem cell transplant for acute lymphoblastic leukemia, so the T cells may come from the graft donor.

This clonotype appeared many times. This chain connects TRBV5-1 to TRBJ2-3; D gene ambiguous. In germline, CDR1 is SGHRS, CDR2 YFSETQ. The V gene lost 4 bases and the J gene lost 9 bases, with 12 bases spanning the gap. The CDR3 extends over 12 amino acids. The CDR3 DNA reads TGCGCCAGCAGCGAGGATCGGGCAACGCAGTATTTT. Its translation is CASSEDRATQYF. The variable domain in full, with the rest retrieved from reference TRBV5-1 and TRBJ2-3, is KAGVTQTPRYLIKTRGQQVTLSCSPISGHRSVSWYQQTPGQGLQFLFEYFSETQRNKGNFPGRFSGRQFSNSRSEMNVSTLELGDSALYLCASSEDRATQYFGPGTRLTVL.

This clonotype was seen a handful of times. The rearrangement uses TRBV18 and TRBJ2-5; the D gene could be TRBD1 or TRBD2 (5 bases each). Germline assignment: CDR1 KGHSH and CDR2 LQKENI. Trimming took 3 bases from V and 1 from J, leaving 12 bases between them. This CDR3 is 15 amino acids long. The CDR3 region has the DNA TGTGCCAGCTCACCGGTCGAGGGACCCCAAGAGACCCAGTACTTC. The encoded protein is CASSPVEGPQETQYF.

This clonotype was recorded at least ten times. This sequence joins TRBV20-1 and TRBJ2-6; a possible D gene is TRBD2 (6 bases). This CDR3 has 14 residues. Looked up from germline, CDR1 is DFQATT and CDR2 is SNEGSKA (reference sequence). V lost 0 bases to trimming and J lost 13 bases, with 16 bases between them. CDR3 DNA: TGCAGTGCTAGAGATCGGACGTGGCGGGGAGTCCTGACTTTC. This encodes CSARDRTWRGVLTF.

This clonotype was observed a handful of times. The chain links TRBV12-3 or TRBV12-4 to TRBJ1-2, with D perhaps matching TRBD1 (6 bases). CDR3 length: 15 residues. Trimming removed 10 bases at V and 4 bases at J, with 22 bases between. The CDR3 spells CANLDRRYFLYGYTF. In DNA form, the CDR3 reads TGTGCCAACCTTGACAGGCGCTATTTCCTCTATGGCTACACCTTC.

This clonotype was recorded at least ten times. The chain recombines TRBV12-3 or TRBV12-4 with TRBJ2-1; a weak D match, TRBD1 (5 bases). The CDR3 extends over 12 amino acids. V was shortened by 2 bases and J by 13 bases, with 12 bases between the two germline ends. The DNA for the CDR3 is TGTGCCAGCAGTTTAAGGCAGGGATTACAGTTCTTC. Encoded protein: CASSLRQGLQFF.

This clonotype was seen many times. CDR3: CSVEGPGGGGGTGELFF. The CDR3 DNA is TGCAGCGTTGAAGGTCCCGGGGGGGGCGGGGGAACCGGGGAGCTGTTTTTT. The chain employs TRBV29-1 and TRBJ2-2, with TRBD2 matching over 8 bases. Germline V gives CDR1 SQVTM, CDR2 ANQGSEA. Trimming removed 1 base from V and 5 bases from J; junction bases left unmatched: 12. This CDR3 has 17 amino acids.

Many counts were recorded for this clonotype. This chain joins TRBV9 and TRBJ2-1; 12 bases match TRBD2. This CDR3 spans 13 amino acids. The V and J ends lost 4 bases and 10 bases, in that order; junction bases with no gene match: 3. Germline V CDR1 and CDR2: SGDLS, YYNGEE. DNA for the CDR3: TGTGCCAGCAGCAGGGGACTAGCGGGCGAGCAGTTCTTC. It specifies CASSRGLAGEQFF.

This clonotype came up many times. This chain joins TRBV28 and TRBJ1-1, with D perhaps TRBD1 (5 bases). Germline lookup yields CDR1 MDHEN and CDR2 SYDVKM. The ends were cut back, 2 bases at V and 1 base at J, with 14 bases in the middle. The CDR3 is made up of 16 amino acids. The CDR3 sequence is CASSLAPGTSNTEAFF. DNA for the CDR3: TGTGCCAGCAGTTTAGCCCCCGGGACTTCGAACACTGAAGCTTTCTTT.

This clonotype was found many times. V is TRBV11-1 and J is TRBJ2-1, with D hard to call. The V and J ends lost 5 bases and 0 bases respectively, with 11 bases between them. Looked up from germline, CDR1 is SGHAT and CDR2 is FQDESV (reference sequence). The length of the CDR3 is 15 residues. The CDR3 protein is CASSTEEISYNEQFF. DNA for the CDR3: TGTGCCAGCAGCACTGAGGAGATCTCCTACAATGAGCAGTTCTTC.

For this clonotype: With a much larger clone just one base away, this may be a read error. The V gene is TRBV6-1, the J gene TRBJ2-3, with TRBD1 identical over 10 bases. The J call is uncertain, as TRBJ1-5 better fits the DNA end. This CDR3 is built from 15 residues. Germline-derived CDR1 and CDR2 are MNHNS and SASEGT. CDR3: CASSPDRGHTDTQHF. The CDR3 DNA sequence: TGTGCCAGCAGTCCAGACAGGGGGCACACAGATACGCAGCATTTT.

This clonotype has at least ten counts. The V and J genes are TRBV29-1 and TRBJ2-1; 10 bases are a match to TRBD2. Germline values: CDR1 SQVTM, CDR2 ANQGSEA. CDR3 length equals 16 residues. V trimming: 1 base; J trimming: 4 bases; junction bases outside the gene matches: 7. In nucleotides, the CDR3 is TGCAGCGTTGAAGGTGGAGCGGGGGGGGTATACAATGAGCAGTTCTTC. Translation gives CSVEGGAGGVYNEQFF.

This clonotype was detected a few times. The chain carries TRBV4-1 and TRBJ1-1, with 8 bases that match TRBD1. V was pared by 3 bases and J by 2 bases, with 5 bases of the junction left unmatched. Germline V lookup: CDR1 MGHRA, CDR2 YSYEKL. The CDR3 sequence is 15 residues long. The CDR3 spells CASSHPGGHNTEAFF. In nucleotides, the CDR3 is TGCGCCAGCAGCCACCCAGGGGGCCATAACACTGAAGCTTTCTTT.

This clonotype was seen repeatedly, ten times or more. The CDR3 sequence: CSAYRGLETQYF. For the CDR3, the DNA is TGCAGCGCTTACAGGGGCTTGGAGACCCAGTACTTC. The rearrangement links TRBV29-1 to TRBJ2-5; 7 bases map to TRBD1. The CDR3 spans 12 residues. In germline, CDR1 is SQVTM, CDR2 ANQGSEA. Losses at the gene ends were 7 bases for V and 5 bases for J; bases not matched to a gene: 7.

This clonotype appeared many times. J is TRBJ1-2 and V is TRBV6-4; TRBD1 matches 12 bases. CDR1 is MRHNA and CDR2 is SNTAGT in the germline V gene. The V gene end was trimmed by 0 bases and the J gene end by 2 bases; junction bases not matched to a gene: 13. CDR3 size: 20 residues. CDR3 region: CASSDSGDRGRPAPNYGYTF. The CDR3 DNA is TGTGCCAGCAGTGACTCCGGGGACAGGGGGCGGCCAGCTCCAAACTATGGCTACACCTTC.

The rearrangement joins TRBV4-2 to TRBJ2-7; 9 nucleotides align to TRBD1. Germline V gene data show CDR1 as LGHNA and CDR2 as YNFKEQ. The CDR3 has 15 amino acids. V trimming: 10 bases; J trimming: 7 bases; junction bases outside the gene matches: 17. The CDR3 spells CAMGPGTGKAREQYF. The CDR3 coding sequence is TGTGCCATGGGCCCCGGGACAGGGAAGGCTAGGGAGCAGTACTTC.

The chain recombines TRBV6-5 with TRBJ2-1; the D gene could be TRBD1 or TRBD2 (5 bases each). The V end lost 4 bases, the J end lost 4 bases, and 11 bases lay between the germline ends. The CDR3 is made up of 14 amino acids. Germline CDR1 MNHEY, CDR2 SVGAGI. CDR3 coding DNA: TGTGCCAGCAGTTGGGGGACGGGTTACAATGAGCAGTTCTTC. Protein: CASSWGTGYNEQFF.

This clonotype has ten or more counts. V and J are TRBV27 and TRBJ2-7; 8 bases line up with TRBD1. The CDR3 is 15 amino acids. With 3 bases clipped from V and 0 bases from J, the junction kept 4 bases outside the gene matches. Germline values: CDR1 MNHEY, CDR2 SMNVEV (reference sequence). The CDR3 DNA sequence: TGTGCCAGCAGTTTCCTAGGGACAGGCTCCTACGAGCAGTACTTC. Its translation is CASSFLGTGSYEQYF.

This clonotype was seen at least ten times. This chain uses TRBV28 with TRBJ1-2, with no clear D. V was pared by 7 bases and J by 4 bases, with 16 bases between. The CDR3 spans 14 residues. CDR1 is MDHEN and CDR2 is SYDVKM in the germline V gene. The CDR3 is CASTSAEPVYGYTF. CDR3 nucleotide sequence: TGTGCCAGCACGTCCGCGGAGCCGGTCTATGGCTACACCTTC.

This clonotype occurred many times. The chain uses TRBV11-2 and TRBJ1-1; the match to TRBD1 covers 8 bases. After removal of 5 bases from V and 0 bases from J, the junction contained 5 bases not matched to a gene. The CDR3 spans 15 residues. Germline CDR1 and CDR2: SGHAT and FQNNGV. CDR3 residues: CASSTRTGMNTEAFF. The CDR3 DNA follows: TGTGCCAGCAGCACCCGGACAGGGATGAACACTGAAGCTTTCTTT.

This clonotype was seen a few times. The CDR3 region has the DNA TGTGCCAGCAGCCAAGATTCGGTTTACAATGAGCAGTTCTTC. Encoded protein: CASSQDSVYNEQFF. The chain uses TRBV3-1 and TRBJ2-1; D not certain. The V gene lost 0 bases and the J gene lost 4 bases, with 7 bases spanning the gap. This CDR3 has 14 residues. Germline CDR1 is LGHDT and CDR2 is YNNKEL (reference sequence).

In this sample, this clonotype turned up a few times. No DNA is shown, since the ends of the CDR3 on it are uncertain; the CDR3 is the one TCRdb lists. The genes are TRBV3-1 and TRBJ2-2; TRBD1 is the table's D call and was not checked against the DNA. With termini counted, the CDR3 has 20 amino acids. Germline values: CDR1 LGHDT, CDR2 YNNKEL (reference sequence). The CDR3 loop is CASSPVDRDRRPRTPGSCFF.

In this sample, this clonotype turned up many times. The CDR3 DNA reads as TGTGCCAGCAGCGTCATCTCTAGCGGGCAAGAGACCCAGTACTTC. Protein: CASSVISSGQETQYF. The chain uses TRBV9 and TRBJ2-5; 8 positions match TRBD2. Trimming cost V 2 bases and J 2 bases; bases outside gene matches: 5. This CDR3 has 15 residues. Germline V gene lookup returns CDR1 SGDLS and CDR2 YYNGEE.

This clonotype was seen many times. V and J are TRBV28 and TRBJ1-2, with TRBD1 matching 7 bases. Per the germline V gene, CDR1 is MDHEN and CDR2 is SYDVKM. This CDR3 is 14 amino acids long. V dropped 5 bases and J dropped 4; count of bases not matched to a gene: 7. In nucleotides, the CDR3 is TGTGCCAGCAGTCCCCGGACAGGCCCCTATGGCTACACCTTC. Its protein is CASSPRTGPYGYTF.

The table lists this clonotype with many counts. The genes are TRBV28 and TRBJ1-2; 10 bases align to TRBD1. Trimming removed 6 bases from V and 1 base from J; junction bases left unmatched: 5. The CDR3 has 15 amino acids. Germline CDR1 reads MDHEN; CDR2 reads SYDVKM. CDR3 DNA: TGTGCCAGCAGCTCGGACAGGGGGGGTAACTATGGCTACACCTTC. This sequence encodes CASSSDRGGNYGYTF.

This clonotype was seen ten or more times. This rearrangement joins TRBV29-1 to TRBJ2-3, with D possibly being TRBD2 (6 bases). Trimming stripped 8 bases from V and 1 base from J, with 16 bases between. Per the germline V gene, CDR1 is SQVTM and CDR2 is ANQGSEA. CDR3 size: 14 residues. The CDR3, as DNA: TGCAGCCTTTGTTACGGGGGACGCACAGATACGCAGTATTTT. Protein product: CSLCYGGRTDTQYF.

The table lists this clonotype with many counts. The chain combines TRBV29-1 with TRBJ2-5; 8 nucleotides agree with TRBD1. CDR3 length: 15 residues. The junction had 10 bases not matched to a gene; V was cut back by 2 bases and J by 5 bases. The germline gives CDR1 SQVTM, CDR2 ANQGSEA. CDR3 in amino acids: CSVEYLTGALETQYF. Here the CDR3 DNA reads TGCAGCGTTGAATACCTGACAGGGGCCCTGGAGACCCAGTACTTC.

This clonotype was found many times. J is TRBJ2-2 and V is TRBV7-2; a possible D gene is TRBD2 (5 bases). Trimming removed 5 bases at V and 4 bases at J, with 14 bases between. The CDR3 consists of 15 residues. The V gene's germline CDR1 is SGHTA and CDR2 FQGNSA. The CDR3 nucleotides are TGTGCCAGCAGCGCCCGGGGAGCCGCCACCGGGGAGCTGTTTTTT. Residues: CASSARGAATGELFF.

This chain connects TRBV12-3 or TRBV12-4 to TRBJ1-2; 11 bases fit TRBD1. The CDR3 spans 18 residues. V dropped 11 bases and J dropped 0; count of bases not matched to a gene: 17. The CDR3 DNA reads TGTGCCTTCAGTTTCGGACCCGGACAGGGGGCGCCTAACTATGGCTACACCTTC. Translating it yields CAFSFGPGQGAPNYGYTF.